This T cell receptor (beta chain) is from a study of T cell responses to AZD1222 COVID-19 vaccine. Looking at the study overall: Second doses at about 4 or about 12 weeks were pooled.

With 1 base removed from V and 4 bases from J, the gap between germline ends came to 5 bases. Germline V gene data show CDR1 as SGHTA and CDR2 as FQGNSA. The CDR3 has 13 residues. Sequenced by immunoSEQ multiplex PCR; TCRdb stores in-frame clones only, minus some. Of 150,000 or so clones listed, 80% to 95% were seen once; the top ten hold around 2.3%. In the case of this clone: Its antigen is unknown.

General observations from the study: Donor demographics were predominantly white British with a female majority; clonal diversity may be underestimated.

V gene TRBV7-2 combines with J gene TRBJ2-1; the D is unclear. This material consisted of peripheral blood, taken on day 0 of AZD1222 vaccination. The source of this sequence is an adult in good health. CDR3 protein: CASSLGFYNEQFF. CDR3 DNA sequence: TGTGCCAGCAGCTTAGGCTTTTACAATGAGCAGTTCTTC.